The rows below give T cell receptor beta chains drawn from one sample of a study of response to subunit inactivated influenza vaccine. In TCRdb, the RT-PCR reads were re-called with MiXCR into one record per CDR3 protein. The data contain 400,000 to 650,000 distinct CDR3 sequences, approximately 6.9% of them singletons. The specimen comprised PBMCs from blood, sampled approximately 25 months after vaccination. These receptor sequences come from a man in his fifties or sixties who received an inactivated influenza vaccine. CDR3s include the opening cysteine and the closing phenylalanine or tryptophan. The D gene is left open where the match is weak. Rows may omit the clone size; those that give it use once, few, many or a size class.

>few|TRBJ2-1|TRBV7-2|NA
TGTGCCAGCAGCCCTTCTAGCGTCAGGTACAATGAGCAGTTCTTC
CASSPSSVRYNEQFF
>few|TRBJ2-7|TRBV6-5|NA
TGTGCCAGCAGTTACTCGAGTCGGGTAGGGCCGGGCGAGCAGTACTTC
CASSYSSRVGPGEQYF
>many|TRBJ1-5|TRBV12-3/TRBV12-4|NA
TGTGCCAGCAGTTTGGGCCGCTACAATAGCAATCAGCCCCAGCATTTT
CASSLGRYNSNQPQHF
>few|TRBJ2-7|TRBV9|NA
TGTGCCAGCAGCCTCCGGGAGACTTACGAGCAGTACTTC
CASSLRETYEQYF
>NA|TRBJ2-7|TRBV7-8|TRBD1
TGTGCCAGCAGCCTCCAGACCGGGACAGGGGTGGTAGAGCAGTACTTC
CASSLQTGTGVVEQYF
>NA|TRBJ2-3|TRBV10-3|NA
TGTGCCATCAGTGATTTCGCAGCAGCGGACCCGACGGGGGGCACAGATACGCAGTATTTT
CAISDFAAADPTGGTDTQYF
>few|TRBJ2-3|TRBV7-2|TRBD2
TGTGCCAGCGGTTTAGCGGGGGGCGGGGCAGATACGCAGTATTTT
CASGLAGGGADTQYF
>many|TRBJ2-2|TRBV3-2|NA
TGTGCCAGCAGCCAAGTGACAGGGGCCACCGGGGAGCTGTTTTTT
CASSQVTGATGELFF
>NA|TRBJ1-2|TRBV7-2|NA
TGTGCCAGCAGCCCTAAACATGGAGGCTACACCTTC
CASSPKHGGYTF
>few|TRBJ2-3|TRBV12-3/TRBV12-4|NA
TGTGCCAGCAGTTTGGGCGGGGCCCTAGATACGCAGTATTTT
CASSLGGALDTQYF
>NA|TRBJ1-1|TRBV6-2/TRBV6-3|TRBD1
TGTGCCAGCTCGGATCCCGGGACAGGGTACACTGAAGCTTTCTTT
CASSDPGTGYTEAFF
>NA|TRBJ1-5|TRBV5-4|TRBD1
TGTGCCAGCAGCTCACAGGGGATGAATCAGCCCCAGCATTTT
CASSSQGMNQPQHF
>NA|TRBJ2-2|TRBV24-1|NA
TGTGCCACCAGTGATCCGAGAGGGGTCGGTGCCGGGGAGCTGTTTTTT
CATSDPRGVGAGELFF
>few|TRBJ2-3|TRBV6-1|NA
TGTGCCAGCAGCGTTCTAAAACAGAGACATACGCAGTATTTT
CASSVLKQRHTQYF
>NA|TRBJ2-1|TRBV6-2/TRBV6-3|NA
TGTGCCAGCAACACCATCGACAGCCTCTCCTACAATGAGCAGTTCTTC
CASNTIDSLSYNEQFF
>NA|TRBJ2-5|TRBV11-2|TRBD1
TGTGCCAGCGGCTTAGACCCAGGGGGTCCACAGTACTTC
CASGLDPGGPQYF
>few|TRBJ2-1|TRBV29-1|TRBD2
TGCAGCGCATGGACTAGCGGGAGGACCGGTCACTACAATGAGCAGTTCTTC
CSAWTSGRTGHYNEQFF
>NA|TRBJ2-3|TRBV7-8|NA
TGTGCCAGCAGCTTAGAATTACCGGGACCCCTCACAGATACGCAGTATTTT
CASSLELPGPLTDTQYF
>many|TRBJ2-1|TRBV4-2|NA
TGTGCCAGCAGCCAAGATAAGGGCAGCGGATCTTACAATGAGCAGTTCTTC
CASSQDKGSGSYNEQFF
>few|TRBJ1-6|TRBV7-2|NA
TGTGCCAGCAGCCCAAGCGGGTATAATTCACCCCTCCACTTT
CASSPSGYNSPLHF
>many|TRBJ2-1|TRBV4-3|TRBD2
TGCGCCAGCAGCCAAGAGGGCGGGAGGGAAGGGGAGCAGTTCTTC
CASSQEGGREGEQFF
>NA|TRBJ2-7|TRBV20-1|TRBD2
TGCAGTGCTAAAACCGCCGGGACTAGCAGAATCTACGAGCAGTACTTC
CSAKTAGTSRIYEQYF
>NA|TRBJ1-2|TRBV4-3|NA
TGCGCCAGCAGCCAAGATTTCTCAGGGTATGGTGGCTACACCTTC
CASSQDFSGYGGYTF
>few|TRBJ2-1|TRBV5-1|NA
TGCGCCAGCAGCTTGCAGAGGGCCAACAATGAGCAGTTCTTC
CASSLQRANNEQFF
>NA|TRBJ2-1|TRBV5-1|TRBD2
TGCGCCAGCGGCACTAGCGGCTCCTACAATGGGCAGTTCTTC
CASGTSGSYNGQFF
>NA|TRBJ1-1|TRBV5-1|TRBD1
TGCGCCAGCAGCCAAGACAGGGCGGTAGTTTCTGAAGCTTTCTTT
CASSQDRAVVSEAFF
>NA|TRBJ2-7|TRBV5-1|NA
TGCGCCAGCAGCTTGGACAGGCTTAGCTACGAGCAGTACTTC
CASSLDRLSYEQYF
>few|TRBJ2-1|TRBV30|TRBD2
TGTGCCTGGAGTCCCAAAAGCGGGAGGATATCCTACAATGAGCAGTTCTTC
CAWSPKSGRISYNEQFF
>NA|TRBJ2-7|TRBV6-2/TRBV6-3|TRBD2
TGTGCCAGCAGATGGGACAGGACTAGCGGGAGCTCCTACGAGCAGTACTTC
CASRWDRTSGSSYEQYF
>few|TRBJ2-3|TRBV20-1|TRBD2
TGCAGTGCTAGTTTTCAGCGGGGGGGCCCGGGCAGCACAGATACGCAGTATTTT
CSASFQRGGPGSTDTQYF
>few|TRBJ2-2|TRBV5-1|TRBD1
TGCGCCAGCAGCTTTGGGACAGGGGGAGGCACCGGGGAGCTGTTTTTT
CASSFGTGGGTGELFF
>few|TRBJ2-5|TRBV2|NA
TGTGCCAGCAGTGTAGGAGACCCACGGGAGACCCAGTACTTC
CASSVGDPRETQYF
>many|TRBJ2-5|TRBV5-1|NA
TGCGCCAGCAGCCCTGGGGCGGGGACCCAAGAGACCCAGTACTTC
CASSPGAGTQETQYF
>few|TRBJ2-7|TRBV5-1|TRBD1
TGCGCCAGCAGCTCTTTAAGGGACAGGGGATCGGGCGAGCAGTACTTC
CASSSLRDRGSGEQYF
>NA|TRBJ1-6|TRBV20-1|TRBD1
TGCAGCGTTAGGGACAGCTATAATTCACCCCTCCACTTT
CSVRDSYNSPLHF
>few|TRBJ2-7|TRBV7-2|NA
TGTGCCAGCAGCTCGGGACAAGCGGGTTTGGGCGAGCAGTACTTC
CASSSGQAGLGEQYF
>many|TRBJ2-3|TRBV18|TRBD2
TGTGCCAGCTCACCACCTTCTGGGACTAGCGGGGGAGTCACAGATACGCAGTATTTT
CASSPPSGTSGGVTDTQYF
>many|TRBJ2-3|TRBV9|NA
TGTGCCAGCAGCCCGGGGGCGCAAGATACGCAGTATTTT
CASSPGAQDTQYF
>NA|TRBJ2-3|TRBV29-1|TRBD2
TGCAGCGCCCGTACGACTAGCGGGAGATCAGATACGCAGTATTTT
CSARTTSGRSDTQYF
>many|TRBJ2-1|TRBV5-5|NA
TGTGCCAGCAGCGCGAATCCGGGGCCATTAGGCTCCTACAATGAGCAGTTCTTC
CASSANPGPLGSYNEQFF
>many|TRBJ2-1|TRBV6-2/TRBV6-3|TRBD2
TGTGCCAGCAGTGGACTAGCGGCTTACAATGAGCAGTTCTTC
CASSGLAAYNEQFF
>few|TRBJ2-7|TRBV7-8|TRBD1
TGTGCCAGCAGCCCTTCCCGGACAGGACGCTACGAGCAGTACTTC
CASSPSRTGRYEQYF
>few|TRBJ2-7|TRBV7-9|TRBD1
TGTGCCAGCAGCCCCGGACAGGGAGCAGACGAGCAGTACTTC
CASSPGQGADEQYF
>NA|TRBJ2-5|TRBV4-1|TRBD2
TGCGCCAGCAGCCAAGATAAGCTAGCGGGGGGACAAGAGACCCAGTACTTC
CASSQDKLAGGQETQYF
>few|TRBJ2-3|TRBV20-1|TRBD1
TGCAGTGCCACCGACAGGGTGGCAGGCACAGATACGCAGTATTTT
CSATDRVAGTDTQYF
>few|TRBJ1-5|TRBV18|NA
TGTGCCAGCTCACCACCTGGTTTGAGCAATCAGCCCCAGCATTTT
CASSPPGLSNQPQHF
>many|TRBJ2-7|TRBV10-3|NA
TGTGCCATCAGCGCAGGGGACTACGAGCAGTACTTC
CAISAGDYEQYF
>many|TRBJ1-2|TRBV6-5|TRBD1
TGTGCCAGCAAGTTGACAGGGAAGGATGGCTACACCTTC
CASKLTGKDGYTF
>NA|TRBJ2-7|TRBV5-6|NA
TGTGCCAGCAGCCACGGGACGGTTTCCTACGAGCAGTACTTC
CASSHGTVSYEQYF
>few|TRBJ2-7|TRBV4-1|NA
TGCGCCAGCAGCCAAGCTGGGCAGGGAAGGGGCGAGCAGTACTTC
CASSQAGQGRGEQYF
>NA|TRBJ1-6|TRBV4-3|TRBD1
TGCGCCAGCAGCCAAATCGCAGGGGGTAATTCACCCCTCCACTTT
CASSQIAGGNSPLHF
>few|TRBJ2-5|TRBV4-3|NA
TGCGCCAGCAGCCAAGAGGTCACGCCGGCGCTTGGGGAGACCCAGTACTTC
CASSQEVTPALGETQYF
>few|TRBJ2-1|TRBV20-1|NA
TGCAGTGCTAGAGATAGGAGGGGGCCGGCGTCCTACAATGAGCAGTTCTTC
CSARDRRGPASYNEQFF
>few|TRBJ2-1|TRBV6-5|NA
TGTGCCAGCAGTTATATAGGCCCGAATGAGCAGTTCTTC
CASSYIGPNEQFF
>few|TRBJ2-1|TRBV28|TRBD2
TGTGCCAGCAGTCCCCCAGCGGGGGGGCGTAATGAGCAGTTCTTC
CASSPPAGGRNEQFF
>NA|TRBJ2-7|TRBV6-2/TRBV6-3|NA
TGTGCCAGCAGTTACTCGAGGGCAGCCACCTACGAGCAGTACTTC
CASSYSRAATYEQYF
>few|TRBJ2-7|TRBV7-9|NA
TGTGCCAGCAGCTTAGTGGCCGGCGAGCAGTACTTC
CASSLVAGEQYF
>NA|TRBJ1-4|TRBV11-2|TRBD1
TGTGCCAGCAGCCACACGACAGGGGGGGAAAAACTGTTTTTT
CASSHTTGGEKLFF